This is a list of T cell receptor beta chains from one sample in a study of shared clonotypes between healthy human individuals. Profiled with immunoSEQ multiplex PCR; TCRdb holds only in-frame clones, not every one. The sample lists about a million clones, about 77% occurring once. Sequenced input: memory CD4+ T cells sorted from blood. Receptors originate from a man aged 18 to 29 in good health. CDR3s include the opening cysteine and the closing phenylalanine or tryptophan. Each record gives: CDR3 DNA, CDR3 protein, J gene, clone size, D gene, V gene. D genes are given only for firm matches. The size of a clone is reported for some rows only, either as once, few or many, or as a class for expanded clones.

cdr3_nt: TGTGCCATCAGCCCATCCTCCTACGAGCAGTACTTC; cdr3_aa: CAISPSSYEQYF; j_call: TRBJ2-7; clone_size: few; d_call: .; v_call: TRBV10-3
cdr3_nt: TGTGCCAGCAGCTTAACAGGGTCTCAGTTGAATGAGCAGTTCTTC; cdr3_aa: CASSLTGSQLNEQFF; j_call: TRBJ2-1; clone_size: few; d_call: .; v_call: TRBV7-3
cdr3_nt: TGTGCCAGCTCAGGGTACAGCAATCAGCCCCAGCATTTT; cdr3_aa: CASSGYSNQPQHF; j_call: TRBJ1-5; clone_size: few; d_call: .; v_call: TRBV6-1
cdr3_nt: TGTGCCAGCAGCCTGACTAGCGGGAGTGCTTACGAGCAGTACTTC; cdr3_aa: CASSLTSGSAYEQYF; j_call: TRBJ2-7; clone_size: .; d_call: TRBD2; v_call: TRBV7-2
cdr3_nt: TGTGCCAGCAGCTTTGTCGGGACGGGTAATGAAAAACTGTTTTTT; cdr3_aa: CASSFVGTGNEKLFF; j_call: TRBJ1-4; clone_size: .; d_call: .; v_call: TRBV7-6
cdr3_nt: TGTGCCTGGAGTGAGGGTTGGGCGACAAGAGGGGGTTTC; cdr3_aa: CAWSEGWATRGGF; j_call: TRBJ2-7; clone_size: .; d_call: .; v_call: TRBV30
cdr3_nt: TGTGCCAGCTCACCACGACTAGCGGGAGTGGCACAAGAGACCCAGTACTTC; cdr3_aa: CASSPRLAGVAQETQYF; j_call: TRBJ2-5; clone_size: .; d_call: TRBD2; v_call: TRBV18
cdr3_nt: TGTGCCAGCAGCTACGACGAAAACACTGAAGCTTTCTTT; cdr3_aa: CASSYDENTEAFF; j_call: TRBJ1-1; clone_size: .; d_call: .; v_call: TRBV7-2
cdr3_nt: TGTGCCTGGAGGGCAGGGACTGACTATGGCTACACCTTC; cdr3_aa: CAWRAGTDYGYTF; j_call: TRBJ1-2; clone_size: .; d_call: .; v_call: TRBV30
cdr3_nt: TGTGCCAGCAGTGAAAGAACTAGCGGGGGGATAAAACCCTACGAGCAGTACTTC; cdr3_aa: CASSERTSGGIKPYEQYF; j_call: TRBJ2-7; clone_size: .; d_call: TRBD2; v_call: TRBV6-1
cdr3_nt: TGTGCCAGCAGCTTGGACCGGTACTATGGCTACACCTTC; cdr3_aa: CASSLDRYYGYTF; j_call: TRBJ1-2; clone_size: .; d_call: .; v_call: TRBV5-4
cdr3_nt: TGCGCCAGCAGCTTGGACGCTTCCACTGAAGCTTTCTTT; cdr3_aa: CASSLDASTEAFF; j_call: TRBJ1-1; clone_size: .; d_call: .; v_call: TRBV5-1
cdr3_nt: TGTGCCAGCAGCTTACAAGAGAACACCGGGGAGCTGTTTTTT; cdr3_aa: CASSLQENTGELFF; j_call: TRBJ2-2; clone_size: .; d_call: .; v_call: TRBV11-2
cdr3_nt: TGTGCCAGCAGTACTTGGGATGAGCAGTTCTTC; cdr3_aa: CASSTWDEQFF; j_call: TRBJ2-1; clone_size: .; d_call: .; v_call: TRBV5-6
cdr3_nt: TGCGCCAGCAGCCCGACAGTGACCTACGAGCAGTACTTC; cdr3_aa: CASSPTVTYEQYF; j_call: TRBJ2-7; clone_size: .; d_call: .; v_call: TRBV5-1
cdr3_nt: TGCGCCAGCAGCTTGGATCAGAACACTGAAGCTTTCTTT; cdr3_aa: CASSLDQNTEAFF; j_call: TRBJ1-1; clone_size: few; d_call: .; v_call: TRBV5-1
cdr3_nt: TGTGCCAGCAGCACCGGGACAGGGGGCCATGGCTACACCTTC; cdr3_aa: CASSTGTGGHGYTF; j_call: TRBJ1-2; clone_size: once; d_call: TRBD1; v_call: TRBV7-9
cdr3_nt: TGTGCCAGCACGTCGGATAATCAGCCCCAGCATTTT; cdr3_aa: CASTSDNQPQHF; j_call: TRBJ1-5; clone_size: .; d_call: .; v_call: TRBV6-6
cdr3_nt: TGTGCCAGCAGCTCAGCCCTCACGAACACTGAAGCTTTCTTT; cdr3_aa: CASSSALTNTEAFF; j_call: TRBJ1-1; clone_size: .; d_call: .; v_call: TRBV7-2
cdr3_nt: TGTGCCAGCAGCTTCGGGGTAGGCGAAAAACTGTTTTTT; cdr3_aa: CASSFGVGEKLFF; j_call: TRBJ1-4; clone_size: .; d_call: .; v_call: TRBV7-3